This is a list of T cell receptor beta chains from one sample in a study of radiotherapy plus CTLA-4 blockade in lung cancer. TCRdb keeps only in-frame clones here, not all; method: immunoSEQ multiplex PCR. The sample records fewer than 35,000 clones, around 75% being singletons. The sequencing used peripheral blood, collected from a patient treated with radiotherapy plus ipilimumab. The receptor set was obtained from a human donor with non-small cell lung cancer that progressed on radiotherapy plus ipilimumab. Both conserved end residues are part of each CDR3. The D gene is left open where the match is weak. Rows give clone size only sometimes, using once, few, many, or a class for an expanded clone.

v_call	d_call	j_call	clone_size	cdr3_aa	cdr3_nt
TRBV6-1	-	TRBJ1-5	-	CASSDKVAGNQPQHF	TGTGCCAGCAGTGATAAGGTGGCGGGCAATCAGCCCCAGCATTTT
TRBV28	-	TRBJ2-5	-	CASSWVRGGLETQYF	TGTGCCAGCAGTTGGGTCAGGGGGGGCCTAGAGACCCAGTACTTC
TRBV27	-	TRBJ2-5	-	CASSYSFRGETQYF	TGTGCCAGCAGTTATAGTTTCCGTGGCGAGACCCAGTACTTC
TRBV4-2	-	TRBJ1-2	-	CASSQESGYGYTF	TGTGCCAGCAGCCAAGAGTCAGGCTATGGCTACACCTTC
TRBV5-6	TRBD1	TRBJ1-6	-	CASSPAGQDNSPLHF	TGTGCCAGCAGCCCGGCCGGACAGGACAATTCACCCCTCCACTTT
TRBV28	-	TRBJ2-3	-	CASSPPFITDTQYF	TGTGCCAGCAGTCCCCCGTTCATCACAGATACGCAGTATTTT
TRBV10-3	-	TRBJ1-5	few	CAIRGGDSNQPQHF	TGTGCCATCAGGGGGGGGGATAGCAATCAGCCCCAGCATTTT
TRBV9	TRBD2	TRBJ2-3	-	CASSAAGTRADTQYF	TGTGCCAGCAGCGCCGCCGGGACTAGGGCAGATACGCAGTATTTT
TRBV6-5	-	TRBJ2-7	-	CASSYGEDYEQYF	TGTGCCAGCAGTTACGGGGAGGACTACGAGCAGTACTTC
TRBV2	-	TRBJ2-7	once	CASRDGYEQYF	TGTGCCAGCAGAGACGGGTACGAGCAGTACTTC
TRBV9	-	TRBJ2-1	-	CASSYGGYNEQFF	TGTGCCAGCAGCTATGGCGGGTACAATGAGCAGTTCTTC
TRBV15	-	TRBJ2-5	-	CATSRNRFRETQYF	TGTGCCACCAGCAGAAACAGGTTTAGGGAGACCCAGTACTTC
TRBV4-1	-	TRBJ1-6	-	CASSQYPPRQSSYNSPLHF	TGCGCCAGCAGCCAATACCCACCCCGACAGAGCTCCTATAATTCACCCCTCCACTTT
TRBV21-1	-	TRBJ1-5	-	CASSKGPRGGSNQPQHF	TGTGCCAGCAGCAAAGGACCCAGGGGGGGTAGCAATCAGCCCCAGCATTTT
TRBV27	TRBD1	TRBJ2-7	once	CASSRQGESYEQYF	TGTGCCAGCAGCCGACAGGGCGAATCCTACGAGCAGTACTTC
TRBV27	-	TRBJ2-1	-	CASMESGAYNEQFF	TGTGCCAGCATGGAAAGCGGTGCCTACAATGAGCAGTTCTTC